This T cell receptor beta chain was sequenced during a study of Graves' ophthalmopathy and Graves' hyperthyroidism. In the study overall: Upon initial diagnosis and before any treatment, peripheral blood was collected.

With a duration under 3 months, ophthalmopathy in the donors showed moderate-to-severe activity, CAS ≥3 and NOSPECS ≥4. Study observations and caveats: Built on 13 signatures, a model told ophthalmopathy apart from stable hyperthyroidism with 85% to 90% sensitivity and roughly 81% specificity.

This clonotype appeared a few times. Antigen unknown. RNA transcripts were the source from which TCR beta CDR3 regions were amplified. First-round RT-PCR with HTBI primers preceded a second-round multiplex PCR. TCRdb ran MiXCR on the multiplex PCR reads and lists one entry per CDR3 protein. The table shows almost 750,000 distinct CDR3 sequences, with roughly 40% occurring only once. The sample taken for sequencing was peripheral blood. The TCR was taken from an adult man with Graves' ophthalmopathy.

The chain's CDR3 is CASKSGMANEKLFF. The CDR3, as DNA: TGTGCCAGCAAATCAGGGATGGCTAATGAAAAACTGTTTTTT. The chain links TRBV7-9 to TRBJ1-4; perhaps TRBD1 as D (5 bases). CDR1 is SEHNR, CDR2 FQNEAQ, per germline (reference sequence). Trimming removed 7 bases at V and 3 bases at J, with 12 bases between. There are 14 residues in the CDR3.